This entry is about one TCR beta chain. The antigen remains undetermined. There are 14 residues in the CDR3. The germline CDR1 and CDR2 sequences are SGHRS and YFSETQ. Trimming left V 3 bases short and J 2 bases short, with 11 bases between. This sample stems from a study of shared clonotypes between healthy human individuals. Study at large: The cohort had a couple of women and three men, ages 18 to 49.

Study-wide findings and caveats: The study found lower generation probabilities in non-shared clonotypes than in those shared by all four donors.

Deep was the level used in running the assay. Across several immunoSEQ plates, the genomic DNA of each subset was split evenly. Generated by immunoSEQ multiplex PCR, the TCRdb table keeps only in-frame clones and is missing some. The profile shows around 1,100,000 clones, roughly 80% of them singletons. The sequencing sample was made of memory CD4+ T cells from PBMCs. The subset: CD45RA-negative fraction. This rearrangement joins TRBV5-1 to TRBJ1-1; no reliable D call. This receptor was obtained from a man between 18 and 29 years old in good health. Some clones in this sample may be carry-over from other donors' samples. CDR3 in amino acids: CASSWTATNTEAFF. As DNA, the CDR3 is TGCGCCAGCAGCTGGACGGCGACTAACACTGAAGCTTTCTTT. Complete variable domain (other parts from reference TRBV5-1 and TRBJ1-1): KAGVTQTPRYLIKTRGQQVTLSCSPISGHRSVSWYQQTPGQGLQFLFEYFSETQRNKGNFPGRFSGRQFSNSRSEMNVSTLELGDSALYLCASSWTATNTEAFFGQGTRLTVV.